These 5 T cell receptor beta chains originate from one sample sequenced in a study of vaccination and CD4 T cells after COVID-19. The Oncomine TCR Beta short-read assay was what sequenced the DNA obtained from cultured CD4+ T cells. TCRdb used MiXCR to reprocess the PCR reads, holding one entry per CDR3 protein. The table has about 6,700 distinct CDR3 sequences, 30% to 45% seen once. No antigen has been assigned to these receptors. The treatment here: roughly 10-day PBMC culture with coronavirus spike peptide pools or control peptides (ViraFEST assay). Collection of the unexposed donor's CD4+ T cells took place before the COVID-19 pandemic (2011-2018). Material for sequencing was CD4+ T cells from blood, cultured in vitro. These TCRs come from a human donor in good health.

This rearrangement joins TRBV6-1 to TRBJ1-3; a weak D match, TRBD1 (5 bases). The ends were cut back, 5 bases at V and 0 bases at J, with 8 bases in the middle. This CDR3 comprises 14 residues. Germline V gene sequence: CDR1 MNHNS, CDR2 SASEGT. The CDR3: CASSRDFSGNTIYF. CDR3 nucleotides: TGTGCCAGCAGTCGGGACTTCTCTGGAAACACCATATATTTT.

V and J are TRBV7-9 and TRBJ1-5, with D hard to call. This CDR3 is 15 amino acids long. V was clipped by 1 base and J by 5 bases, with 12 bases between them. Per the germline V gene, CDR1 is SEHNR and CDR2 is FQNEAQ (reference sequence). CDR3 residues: CASSLGGTNDQPQHF. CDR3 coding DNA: TGTGCCAGCAGCTTAGGAGGAACTAATGATCAGCCCCAGCATTTT.

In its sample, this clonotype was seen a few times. The CDR3 bases are TGTGCCAGCAGCCAAGATCCGCCTGGTCGTTCACCCCTCCACTTT. As protein: CASSQDPPGRSPLHF. This chain joins TRBV14 and TRBJ1-6; D is unclear. The germline gives CDR1 SGHDN, CDR2 FVKESK. Trimming shortened V by 0 bases and J by 9 bases, and 12 bases separated the two germline ends. The CDR3 is 15 residues long.

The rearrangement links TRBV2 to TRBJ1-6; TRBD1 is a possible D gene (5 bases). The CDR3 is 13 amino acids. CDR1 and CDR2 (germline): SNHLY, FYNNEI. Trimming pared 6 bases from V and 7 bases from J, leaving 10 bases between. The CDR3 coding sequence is TGTGCCAGCAGGAGTAGGGGAAATTCACCCCTCCACTTT. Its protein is CASRSRGNSPLHF.

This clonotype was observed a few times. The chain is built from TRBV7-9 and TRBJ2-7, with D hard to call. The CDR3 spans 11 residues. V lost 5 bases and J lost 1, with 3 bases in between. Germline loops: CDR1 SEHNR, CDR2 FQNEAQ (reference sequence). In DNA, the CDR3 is TGTGCCAGCAGCCGTTCCTACGAGCAGTACTTC. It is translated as CASSRSYEQYF.